One sample yielded the 3 T cell receptor beta chains listed below, sequenced in a study of beta chain features in type 1 diabetes. All of the isolated RNA was reverse transcribed, so expressed TCRB transcripts were sequenced. Sequenced by immunoSEQ multiplex PCR; TCRdb stores in-frame clones only, minus some. The sample lists hundreds of thousands of clones; around 12% were seen once. The sequenced material came from naive CD4+ T cells from blood. The receptors originated from a man aged 18-30 years in good health.

The chain employs TRBV6-6 and TRBJ2-5; the match to TRBD2 covers 7 bases. Looked up from germline, CDR1 is MNHNY and CDR2 is SVGAGI (reference sequence). CDR3 length: 14 residues. Trimming took 7 bases from V and 7 from J; bases not matched to a gene: 12. The CDR3 DNA follows: TGTGCCAGCAAATCGACATCCGGGGAGGGGACCCAGTACTTC. It translates to CASKSTSGEGTQYF.

The chain couples TRBV18 to TRBJ2-1; D perhaps matches TRBD1 (5 bases). Per germline, CDR1 KGHSH and CDR2 LQKENI. The CDR3 consists of 14 residues. Trimming left V 3 bases short and J 7 bases short, with 13 bases between. CDR3 DNA sequence: TGTGCCAGCTCACCTAGGGCAGGGCAAAATGAGCAGTTCTTC. Encoded protein: CASSPRAGQNEQFF. Full variable domain (missing parts from reference TRBV18 and TRBJ2-1): NAGVMQNPRHLVRRRGQEARLRCSPMKGHSHVYWYRQLPEEGLKFMVYLQKENIIDESGMPKERFSAEFPKEGPSILRIQQVVRGDSAAYFCASSPRAGQNEQFFGPGTRLTVL.

The V call is TRBV7-9, the J call TRBJ2-7; D uncertain. Germline V gene sequence: CDR1 SEHNR, CDR2 FQNEAQ (reference sequence). Trimming took 4 bases from V and 3 from J, leaving 13 bases between them. CDR3 length: 14 amino acids. Here the CDR3 DNA reads TGTGCCAGCAGCTCAACCCCAGGTGGCTACGAGCAGTACTTC. It translates to CASSSTPGGYEQYF.